The present T cell receptor beta chain was sequenced within a study of T cell repertoires in cytomegalovirus infection. The CDR3 spans 11 residues. Germline V CDR1 and CDR2: DFQATT, SNEGSKA (reference sequence). Trimming pared 0 bases from V and 10 bases from J, leaving 7 bases between. TCRdb reanalysed the reads using MiXCR and keeps one entry per CDR3 protein. The repertoire holds around 170,000 distinct CDR3 sequences, with roughly 15% as singletons. The rearrangement uses TRBV20-1 and TRBJ2-1; D uncertain. This TCR was sampled from a human donor in good health (CMV status not recorded). Some clones in this sample may be carry-over from other donors' samples. The sequenced sample was CD8+ T cells from PBMCs. CDR3 DNA sequence: TGCAGTGCTAGAGATGCGCACGAGCAGTTCTTC. Protein sequence: CSARDAHEQFF.